A selection of T cell receptor beta chains follows, all from one sample in a study of Ad26.COV2.S vaccination and SARS-CoV-2 variants. Clones were read by immunoSEQ multiplex PCR, and TCRdb kept only the in-frame ones, dropping some. Counted here are around 380,000 clones, approximately 86% occurring once; the ten biggest clones make up about 3.6%. The source was peripheral blood, collected in a trial of Ad26.COV2.S vaccine versus placebo. These receptors were obtained from a person between 18 and 60 years old who received the Ad26.COV2.S COVID-19 vaccine or a placebo. The CDR3 runs from the conserved cysteine through the conserved F or W. Each record gives: CDR3 protein, CDR3 length, V gene, J gene.

CDR3 protein: CASTPEVQGVLAGNQPQHF
CDR3 length: 19
V gene: TRBV19
J gene: TRBJ1-5

CDR3 protein: CASSGGLSYEQYF
CDR3 length: 13
V gene: TRBV5-5
J gene: TRBJ2-7

CDR3 protein: CASSPLAGRAYEQYF
CDR3 length: 15
V gene: TRBV7-9
J gene: TRBJ2-7

CDR3 protein: CASKSPGINEKLFF
CDR3 length: 14
V gene: TRBV27
J gene: TRBJ1-4

CDR3 protein: CASSLVTGGGETQYF
CDR3 length: 15
V gene: TRBV11-2
J gene: TRBJ2-5

CDR3 protein: CASSSPGLPISYGYTF
CDR3 length: 16
V gene: TRBV6-5
J gene: TRBJ1-2

CDR3 protein: CASQDRGNYGYTF
CDR3 length: 13
V gene: TRBV2
J gene: TRBJ1-2

CDR3 protein: CASSQYTGYQETQYF
CDR3 length: 15
V gene: TRBV4-2
J gene: TRBJ2-5

CDR3 protein: CASSKVDSYGYTF
CDR3 length: 13
V gene: TRBV21-1
J gene: TRBJ1-2

CDR3 protein: CASSPGGWNTIYF
CDR3 length: 13
V gene: TRBV5-1
J gene: TRBJ1-3

CDR3 protein: CASSRYRGNNSPLHF
CDR3 length: 15
V gene: TRBV4-3
J gene: TRBJ1-6

CDR3 protein: CASSDVLTANTGELFF
CDR3 length: 16
V gene: TRBV2
J gene: TRBJ2-2

CDR3 protein: CASSLKGYTQYF
CDR3 length: 12
V gene: TRBV12-3/TRBV12-4
J gene: TRBJ2-3

CDR3 protein: CASSPSFRNQPQHF
CDR3 length: 14
V gene: TRBV19
J gene: TRBJ1-5

CDR3 protein: CASSQGRMNYEQYF
CDR3 length: 14
V gene: TRBV4-1
J gene: TRBJ2-7

CDR3 protein: CASSKDRARREQYF
CDR3 length: 14
V gene: TRBV10-1
J gene: TRBJ2-7

CDR3 protein: CSVVSGGNTDTQYF
CDR3 length: 14
V gene: TRBV29-1
J gene: TRBJ2-3

CDR3 protein: CASSQDLTSGGWEQFF
CDR3 length: 16
V gene: TRBV4-2
J gene: TRBJ2-1

CDR3 protein: CASSLVAGPSETQYF
CDR3 length: 15
V gene: TRBV5-1
J gene: TRBJ2-5

CDR3 protein: CASSQEVAENIQYF
CDR3 length: 14
V gene: TRBV4-3
J gene: TRBJ2-4

CDR3 protein: CASRNAYEQYF
CDR3 length: 11
V gene: TRBV27
J gene: TRBJ2-7

CDR3 protein: CASSSGTDTEAFF
CDR3 length: 13
V gene: TRBV2
J gene: TRBJ1-1

CDR3 protein: CASTSWTGSGDGYTF
CDR3 length: 15
V gene: TRBV21-1
J gene: TRBJ1-2

CDR3 protein: CASSFSQGFEAFF
CDR3 length: 13
V gene: TRBV12-3/TRBV12-4
J gene: TRBJ1-1

CDR3 protein: CASSEAGSRAQPQHF
CDR3 length: 15
V gene: TRBV2
J gene: TRBJ1-5

CDR3 protein: CASSLRGSDNSPLHF
CDR3 length: 15
V gene: TRBV7-9
J gene: TRBJ1-6

CDR3 protein: CASSSAGTSGNEQFF
CDR3 length: 15
V gene: TRBV6-5
J gene: TRBJ2-1

CDR3 protein: CASSPGWGTEAFF
CDR3 length: 13
V gene: TRBV12-3/TRBV12-4
J gene: TRBJ1-1

CDR3 protein: CASSFKGGYSPLHF
CDR3 length: 14
V gene: TRBV5-4
J gene: TRBJ1-6

CDR3 protein: CASSKLCLETQYF
CDR3 length: 13
V gene: TRBV21-1
J gene: TRBJ2-5

CDR3 protein: CASSRTGENAGYTF
CDR3 length: 14
V gene: TRBV5-1
J gene: TRBJ1-2

CDR3 protein: CASSEWGRSGTEAFF
CDR3 length: 15
V gene: TRBV25-1
J gene: TRBJ1-1

CDR3 protein: CASSFDPSGGANIQYF
CDR3 length: 16
V gene: TRBV5-4
J gene: TRBJ2-4

CDR3 protein: CASRGTEAFF
CDR3 length: 10
V gene: TRBV2
J gene: TRBJ1-1

CDR3 protein: CASSRRGRGNTIYF
CDR3 length: 14
V gene: TRBV4-3
J gene: TRBJ1-3

CDR3 protein: CASSPSGRNYEQYF
CDR3 length: 14
V gene: TRBV18
J gene: TRBJ2-7

CDR3 protein: CASSYFGFNSPLHF
CDR3 length: 14
V gene: TRBV6-2/TRBV6-3
J gene: TRBJ1-6

CDR3 protein: CASSIDSWGGKNIQYF
CDR3 length: 16
V gene: TRBV19
J gene: TRBJ2-4

CDR3 protein: CASSQGLPGLVFQETQYF
CDR3 length: 18
V gene: TRBV3-1/TRBV3-2
J gene: TRBJ2-5

CDR3 protein: CASSPRDRPDREAFF
CDR3 length: 15
V gene: TRBV5-4
J gene: TRBJ1-1

CDR3 protein: CASSEAGGVSYNEQFF
CDR3 length: 16
V gene: TRBV2
J gene: TRBJ2-1

CDR3 protein: CASRGDIRELFF
CDR3 length: 12
V gene: TRBV2
J gene: TRBJ2-2

CDR3 protein: CASSLGKGYNQPQHF
CDR3 length: 15
V gene: TRBV18
J gene: TRBJ1-5

CDR3 protein: CASSQDSGGGAPYNEQFF
CDR3 length: 18
V gene: TRBV4-2
J gene: TRBJ2-1

CDR3 protein: CASRTGLANEQYF
CDR3 length: 13
V gene: TRBV5-4
J gene: TRBJ2-7

CDR3 protein: CASSLVDRRQETQYF
CDR3 length: 15
V gene: TRBV5-6
J gene: TRBJ2-5

CDR3 protein: CARGGGSAGTDFYEQYF
CDR3 length: 17
V gene: TRBV2
J gene: TRBJ2-7

CDR3 protein: CASSFFGGGRSLREAFF
CDR3 length: 17
V gene: TRBV28
J gene: TRBJ1-1

CDR3 protein: CASSQEWTGTYEQYF
CDR3 length: 15
V gene: TRBV3-1/TRBV3-2
J gene: TRBJ2-7

CDR3 protein: CASSPRLGEPSTDTQYF
CDR3 length: 17
V gene: TRBV7-9
J gene: TRBJ2-3

CDR3 protein: CASSLDRRRNYGYTF
CDR3 length: 15
V gene: TRBV28
J gene: TRBJ1-2

CDR3 protein: CASSSQGANEKLFF
CDR3 length: 14
V gene: TRBV5-4
J gene: TRBJ1-4

CDR3 protein: CASSSGTGTYEQYF
CDR3 length: 14
V gene: TRBV5-4
J gene: TRBJ2-7

CDR3 protein: CASSLVPLNTGELFF
CDR3 length: 15
V gene: TRBV5-1
J gene: TRBJ2-2